One and the same sample provided the 24 T cell receptor beta chains below, sequenced in a study of shared clonotypes between healthy human individuals. It was CD45RO-negative cells, positively selected for CCR7, that made up naive CD8 cells, with terminally differentiated effector memory CD45RA+ cells excluded. Sequencing used immunoSEQ multiplex PCR; TCRdb keeps in-frame clones, though not all of them. This table holds hundreds of thousands of clones, around 96% found once. The sample was naive CD8+ T cells sorted from blood. The source of these receptors is a woman in her twenties or thirties in good health.

As regards this clone: In the same sample, other DNA sequences code for this CDR3. This chain links TRBV10-3 with TRBJ2-7; 10 nucleotides agree with TRBD1. Per the germline V gene, CDR1 is ENHRY and CDR2 is SYGVKD. The CDR3 runs 14 residues. With V trimmed by 3 bases and J by 6 bases, 5 bases remained unmatched. DNA for the CDR3: TGTGCCATCAGTGACCCCGACAGGGGGCGCGAGCAGTACTTC. Translating gives CAISDPDRGREQYF.

The chain links TRBV11-1 to TRBJ1-1; 7 nucleotides align to TRBD1. CDR1 and CDR2 (germline): SGHAT, FQDESV (reference sequence). After removal of 4 bases from V and 8 bases from J, the junction contained 7 bases not matched to a gene. CDR3 length equals 13 residues. The CDR3 is CASSWGQLFEAFF. CDR3 in DNA: TGTGCCAGCAGCTGGGGACAGTTGTTCGAAGCTTTCTTT.

The gene calls are TRBV6-1 and TRBJ2-7; D not certain. Trimming left V 6 bases short and J 6 bases short, with 18 bases between. The CDR3 sequence is 14 residues long. Germline V gives CDR1 MNHNS, CDR2 SASEGT. The DNA of the CDR3 is TGTGCCAGCAGCAGACGGCGAGAAAAGGGCGAGCAGTACTTC. It codes for CASSRRREKGEQYF.

The chain is built from TRBV6-6 and TRBJ1-1; 9 bases map to TRBD1. This CDR3 has 14 amino acids. With V trimmed by 7 bases and J by 3 bases, 6 bases remained unmatched. Germline values: CDR1 MNHNY, CDR2 SVGAGI (reference sequence). The CDR3 DNA reads TGTGCCAGCAACTTACAGGGGGCACACACTGAAGCTTTCTTT. Its translation: CASNLQGAHTEAFF.

CDR3 sequence reads: CASSFPGTATLISNQPQHF. The CDR3 DNA reads TGTGCCAGCAGCTTTCCCGGGACAGCTACTCTTATTAGCAATCAGCCCCAGCATTTT. This chain connects TRBV28 to TRBJ1-5; 7 bases line up with TRBD1. CDR3 size: 19 residues. Germline CDR1 is MDHEN and CDR2 is SYDVKM. After removal of 6 bases from V and 0 bases from J, the junction contained 17 bases not matched to a gene.

The chain links TRBV9 to TRBJ2-1, with D possibly matching TRBD2 (6 bases). The length of the CDR3 is 16 residues. V lost 0 bases, J lost 4 bases, and 14 bases lay in between. Germline V gene sequence: CDR1 SGDLS, CDR2 YYNGEE. The CDR3 is CASSVAVSGSYNEQFF. CDR3 nucleotides: TGTGCCAGCAGCGTAGCGGTTAGCGGAAGTTACAATGAGCAGTTCTTC.

The genes are TRBV28 and TRBJ2-1; unclear D gene. V was pared by 3 bases and J by 4 bases, with 4 bases between. Germline loops: CDR1 MDHEN, CDR2 SYDVKM. The CDR3 runs 12 residues. The CDR3 bases are TGTGCCAGCAGTTTGCAGTACAATGAGCAGTTCTTC. This encodes CASSLQYNEQFF.

This chain uses TRBV5-1 with TRBJ2-1, with D possibly being TRBD1 (5 bases). V dropped 2 bases and J dropped 4 bases, with 10 bases sitting between them. The V gene's germline CDR1 is SGHRS and CDR2 YFSETQ. CDR3 size: 14 residues. The CDR3 here is CASSFPDRYNEQFF. The DNA of the CDR3 is TGCGCCAGCAGCTTCCCAGACAGATACAATGAGCAGTTCTTC.

This clone was seen only once. The chain is built from TRBV19 and TRBJ2-7; tentatively, D is TRBD2 (7 bases). Germline V gene sequence: CDR1 LNHDA, CDR2 SQIVND (reference sequence). Trimming shortened V by 3 bases and J by 4 bases, and 16 bases separated the two germline ends. This CDR3 region has 15 residues. The CDR3 coding sequence is TGTGCCAGTAGTATTGAGGGGGGGAGTACGTACGAGCAGTACTTC. It translates to CASSIEGGSTYEQYF. Based on the CDR3 plus reference TRBV19 and TRBJ2-7, the full variable domain is DGGITQSPKYLFRKEGQNVTLSCEQNLNHDAMYWYRQDPGQGLRLIYYSQIVNDFQKGDIAEGYSVSREKKESFPLTVTSAQKNPTAFYLCASSIEGGSTYEQYFGPGTRLTVT.

This sequence joins TRBV13 and TRBJ2-2; possible D gene TRBD1, 6 bases. Germline loops: CDR1 PRHDT, CDR2 FYEKMQ (reference sequence). This CDR3 has 12 amino acids. V was trimmed by 6 bases and J by 7 bases, leaving 9 bases between them. The CDR3 region has the DNA TGTGCCAGCAGATCAGGGGTCGGGGAGCTGTTTTTT. It encodes CASRSGVGELFF.

The rearrangement joins TRBV11-1 to TRBJ2-1; 7 positions agree with TRBD2. V shed 5 bases and J 5 bases; nucleotides not matched to a gene: 12. Germline CDR1 is SGHAT and CDR2 is FQDESV (reference sequence). The CDR3 has 16 residues. The CDR3 spells CASSQPRGVGDNEQFF. CDR3 bases: TGTGCCAGCAGCCAACCTCGGGGGGTGGGTGACAATGAGCAGTTCTTC.

The rearrangement joins TRBV2 to TRBJ2-7; 14 bases align to TRBD2. With 6 bases clipped from V and 6 bases from J, the junction kept 7 bases outside the gene matches. The germline gives CDR1 SNHLY, CDR2 FYNNEI. This CDR3 contains 15 residues. CDR3: CASSATTSGRGEQYF. The CDR3 DNA is TGTGCCAGCAGCGCCACGACTAGCGGGAGGGGCGAGCAGTACTTC.

The chain uses TRBV14 and TRBJ2-7; 8 bases line up with TRBD1. Germline CDR1 and CDR2: SGHDN and FVKESK. The CDR3 contains 14 residues. V lost 4 bases, J lost 3 bases, and 5 bases stayed unmatched. The CDR3 reads CASSPWTGFYEQYF. The CDR3 nucleotides read TGTGCCAGCAGCCCCTGGACAGGGTTCTACGAGCAGTACTTC.

The chain links TRBV14 to TRBJ2-5; perhaps TRBD1 as D (6 bases). Germline assignment: CDR1 SGHDN and CDR2 FVKESK. This CDR3 has 15 amino acids. The V end was cut by 4 bases, the J end by 1 base, with 13 bases between. The CDR3 region has the DNA TGTGCCAGCAGCCCCTCCGGACAGCCCCAAGAGACCCAGTACTTC. Encoded protein: CASSPSGQPQETQYF.

This clone has a single count. The chain combines TRBV5-6 with TRBJ2-5, with TRBD2 matching over 8 bases. The V and J ends lost 4 bases and 4 bases, in that order; junction bases with no gene match: 9. Germline V gene lookup returns CDR1 SGHDT and CDR2 YYEEEE. The CDR3 covers 15 residues. CDR3 loop: CASSHVAGLRETQYF. The CDR3 DNA is TGTGCCAGCAGCCACGTAGCGGGATTGCGAGAGACCCAGTACTTC.

About this clone itself: The sample contains more than one DNA sequence encoding this CDR3. The rearrangement links TRBV5-8 to TRBJ2-1; no clear D. CDR1 and CDR2 from the germline V gene are SGHTS and YDEGEE. The CDR3 length is 13 residues. The ends were cut back, 0 bases at V and 4 bases at J, with 5 bases in the middle. CDR3 protein: CASSLGGYNEQFF. In DNA, the CDR3 is TGTGCCAGCAGCTTGGGGGGTTACAATGAGCAGTTCTTC.

The V call is TRBV27, the J call TRBJ2-7, with 9 bases aligning to TRBD1. The CDR3 is 14 amino acids. Germline CDR1 and CDR2: MNHEY and SMNVEV (reference sequence). With 7 bases clipped from V and 3 bases from J, the junction kept 7 bases outside the gene matches. The CDR3 sequence is CASTPTGGHYEQYF. CDR3 in DNA: TGTGCCAGCACCCCGACAGGGGGACACTACGAGCAGTACTTC.

The sample holds one count of this clone. The chain combines TRBV28 with TRBJ2-1, with D uncertain. CDR3 size: 13 residues. Deletions cut 5 bases from V and 6 bases from J, with 11 bases between. CDR1 is MDHEN, CDR2 SYDVKM, per germline. The CDR3 DNA reads TGTGCCAGCAGTGTTCGGCGGACCAATGAGCAGTTCTTC. This sequence encodes CASSVRRTNEQFF.

This chain links TRBV19 with TRBJ1-1; a weak D match, TRBD1 (5 bases). V lost 8 bases and J 3 bases, leaving 7 bases between the germline ends. CDR1 LNHDA and CDR2 SQIVND come from the germline V gene (reference sequence). The CDR3 is 11 residues long. CDR3 sequence reads: CASRDYTEAFF. CDR3 DNA sequence: TGTGCCAGTCGGGACTACACTGAAGCTTTCTTT.

The chain is built from TRBV28 and TRBJ2-3, with D tentatively TRBD2 (6 bases). Trimming cost V 2 bases and J 5 bases, with 11 bases left between them. CDR3 length: 14 amino acids. Germline V lookup: CDR1 MDHEN, CDR2 SYDVKM. The CDR3: CASSLGWGVDTQYF. The CDR3 bases are TGTGCCAGCAGTTTAGGTTGGGGGGTAGATACGCAGTATTTT.

To note about this clone: The sample holds other DNA sequences that translate to the same CDR3. The rearrangement uses TRBV7-9 and TRBJ1-1, with D unclear. The CDR3 spans 13 residues. Per germline, CDR1 SEHNR and CDR2 FQNEAQ (reference sequence). Trimming shortened V by 1 base and J by 1 base, and 4 bases separated the two germline ends. The CDR3 sequence: CASSLVGNTEAFF. CDR3 bases: TGTGCCAGCAGCTTAGTGGGGAACACTGAAGCTTTCTTT. Complete variable domain (other parts from reference TRBV7-9 and TRBJ1-1): DTGVSQNPRHKITKRGQNVTFRCDPISEHNRLYWYRQTLGQGPEFLTYFQNEAQLEKSRLLSDRFSAERPKGSFSTLEIQRTEQGDSAMYLCASSLVGNTEAFFGQGTRLTVV.

The chain carries TRBV10-2 and TRBJ2-1; perhaps TRBD2 as D (6 bases). Looked up from germline, CDR1 is WSHSY and CDR2 is SAAADI. The CDR3 runs to 15 residues. V shed 3 bases and J shed 4 bases, with 13 bases lying between them. This CDR3 is CASSDQGLIYNEQFF. CDR3 nucleotide sequence: TGCGCCAGCAGTGACCAGGGACTGATTTACAATGAGCAGTTCTTC.

The genes are TRBV7-9 and TRBJ1-2; possible D gene TRBD1, 6 bases. The CDR3 extends over 13 amino acids. Trimming shortened V by 6 bases and J by 6 bases, and 14 bases separated the two germline ends. Looked up from germline, CDR1 is SEHNR and CDR2 is FQNEAQ (reference sequence). CDR3 amino acids: CASRLQGSNGYTF. CDR3 coding DNA: TGTGCCAGCAGGCTACAGGGTTCCAATGGCTACACCTTC.

This chain uses TRBV7-2 with TRBJ1-1, with D maybe TRBD1 (6 bases). The CDR3 loop spans 18 amino acids. V was pared by 2 bases and J by 5 bases, with 24 bases between. Germline V gives CDR1 SGHTA, CDR2 FQGNSA. In nucleotides, the CDR3 is TGTGCCAGCAGCTTACGTTTAGGGCGATCATTAGGGGGGACTGAAGCTTTCTTT. Translation: CASSLRLGRSLGGTEAFF.